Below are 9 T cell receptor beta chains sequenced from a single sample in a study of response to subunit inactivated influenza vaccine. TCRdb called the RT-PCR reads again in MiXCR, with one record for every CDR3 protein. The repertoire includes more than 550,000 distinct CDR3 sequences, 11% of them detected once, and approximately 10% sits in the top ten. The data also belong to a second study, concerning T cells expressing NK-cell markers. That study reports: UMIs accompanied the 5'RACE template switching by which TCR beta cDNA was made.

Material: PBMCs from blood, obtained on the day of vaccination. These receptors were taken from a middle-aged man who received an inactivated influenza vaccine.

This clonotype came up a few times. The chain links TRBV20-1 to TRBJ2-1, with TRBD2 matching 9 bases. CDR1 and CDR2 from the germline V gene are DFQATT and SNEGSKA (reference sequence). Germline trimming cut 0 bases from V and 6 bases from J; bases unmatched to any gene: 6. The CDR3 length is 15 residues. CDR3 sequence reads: CSARDGTSSSNEQFF. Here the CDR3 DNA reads TGCAGTGCTAGAGACGGGACTAGCTCGTCCAATGAGCAGTTCTTC.

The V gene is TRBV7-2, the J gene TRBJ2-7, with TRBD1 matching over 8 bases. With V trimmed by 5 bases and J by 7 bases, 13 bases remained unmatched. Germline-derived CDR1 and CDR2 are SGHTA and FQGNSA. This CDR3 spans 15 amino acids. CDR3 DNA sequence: TGTGCCAGCAGCACCTCCTCCAGGGGGCTAAAAGAGCAGTACTTC. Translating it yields CASSTSSRGLKEQYF.

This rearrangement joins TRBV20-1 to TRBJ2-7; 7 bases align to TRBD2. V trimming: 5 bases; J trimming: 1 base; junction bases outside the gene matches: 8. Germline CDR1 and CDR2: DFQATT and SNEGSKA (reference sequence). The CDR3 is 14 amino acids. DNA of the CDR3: TGCAGTGCTTATAACCGGGACTATTCCTACGAGCAGTACTTC. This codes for CSAYNRDYSYEQYF.

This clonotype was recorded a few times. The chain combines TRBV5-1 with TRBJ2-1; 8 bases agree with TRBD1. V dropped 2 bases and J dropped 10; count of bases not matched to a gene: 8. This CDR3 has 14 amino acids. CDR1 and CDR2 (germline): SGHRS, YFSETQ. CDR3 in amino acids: CASSLGQGRWEQFF. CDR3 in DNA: TGCGCCAGCAGCTTAGGACAGGGACGGTGGGAGCAGTTCTTC.

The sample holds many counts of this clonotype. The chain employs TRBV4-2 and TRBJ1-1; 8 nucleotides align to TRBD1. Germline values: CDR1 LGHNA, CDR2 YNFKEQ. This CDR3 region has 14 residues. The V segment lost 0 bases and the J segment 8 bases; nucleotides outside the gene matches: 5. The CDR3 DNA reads TGTGCCAGCAGCCAAGATGGCAGGGGGCGCGAAGCTTTCTTT. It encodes CASSQDGRGREAFF.

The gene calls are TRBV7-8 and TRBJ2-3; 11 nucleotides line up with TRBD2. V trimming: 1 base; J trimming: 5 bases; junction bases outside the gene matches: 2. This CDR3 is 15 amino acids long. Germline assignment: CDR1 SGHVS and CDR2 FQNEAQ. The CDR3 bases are TGTGCCAGCAGCTTAGTCGGACTAGCGGGAGATACGCAGTATTTT. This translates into CASSLVGLAGDTQYF.

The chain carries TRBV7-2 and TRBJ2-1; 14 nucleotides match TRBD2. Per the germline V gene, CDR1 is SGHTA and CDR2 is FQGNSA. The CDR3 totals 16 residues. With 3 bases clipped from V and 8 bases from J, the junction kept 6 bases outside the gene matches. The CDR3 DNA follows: TGTGCCAGCAGCTTGTCTGGACTAGCGGGAGGCCATGAGCAGTTCTTC. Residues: CASSLSGLAGGHEQFF.

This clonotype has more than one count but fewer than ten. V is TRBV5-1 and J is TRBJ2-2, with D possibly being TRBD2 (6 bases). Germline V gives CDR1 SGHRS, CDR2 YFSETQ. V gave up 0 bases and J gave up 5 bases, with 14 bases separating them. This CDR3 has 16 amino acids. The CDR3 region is CASSLGGTQGTGELFF. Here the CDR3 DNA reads TGCGCCAGCAGCTTGGGCGGGACCCAAGGAACCGGGGAGCTGTTTTTT.

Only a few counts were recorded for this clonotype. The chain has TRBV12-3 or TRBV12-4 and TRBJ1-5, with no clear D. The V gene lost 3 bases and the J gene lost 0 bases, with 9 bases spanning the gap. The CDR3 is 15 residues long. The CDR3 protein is CASSFSRDSNQPQHF. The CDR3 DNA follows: TGTGCCAGCAGTTTTTCCAGAGATAGCAATCAGCCCCAGCATTTT.